The sequence of this TCR beta chain was determined in a study of OX40 agonist ivuxolimab in advanced cancers. Clones were sequenced by immunoSEQ multiplex PCR, and TCRdb holds only the in-frame ones, with some missing. The sample yields roughly 80,000 clones, 90% seen once. Trimming took 1 base from V and 12 from J; bases not matched to a gene: 6. The CDR3 is 13 residues long. Germline CDR1 reads SGHDN; CDR2 reads FVKESK. The TCR sequence derives from an adult with an advanced solid tumor such as melanoma, head and neck, liver or kidney cancer. The sample was CD4+ or CD8+ T cells sorted from blood, taken in a trial of the OX40 agonist ivuxolimab. V gene TRBV14 combines with J gene TRBJ2-1; 7 positions agree with TRBD2. This CDR3 reads CASSQVRSGSQFF. The CDR3 DNA sequence: TGTGCCAGCAGCCAAGTTCGTAGCGGGTCGCAGTTCTTC.